This TCR beta chain was identified during a study of spatial heterogeneity in lung cancer. Across the whole study: Alpha-chain sequences were detected in numbers that were consistently lower than beta-chain sequences. The study, taken as a whole, reports: Tumor mutation count correlated with how many alpha and beta TCRs expanded intratumorally.

This clonotype counts as medium-sized. Its antigen is still unknown. Each TCR cDNA molecule bore a unique molecular identifier. TCRdb reprocessed the 5' RACE reads with MiXCR, giving one entry per CDR3 protein. The table has about 9,600 distinct CDR3 sequences, around 9.3% seen once. Time point: sample taken at primary tumor resection. No cell sorting; template was whole RNA from tumor, lung tissue or PBMC. Trimming took 4 bases from V and 0 from J, leaving 16 bases between them. Per germline, CDR1 SGHKS and CDR2 YYEKEE (reference sequence). CDR3 length equals 16 residues. This chain joins TRBV5-5 and TRBJ1-1; D possibly corresponds to TRBD1 (5 bases). This TCR was recovered from a female donor with early-stage non-small cell lung cancer. The specimen was lung tumor tissue, collected at surgery. This CDR3 is CASSEGTLKMNTEAFF. The CDR3 DNA reads TGTGCCAGCAGCGAGGGGACCCTGAAAATGAACACTGAAGCTTTCTTT.